Each of the 6 T cell receptor beta chains below was sequenced from the same sample in a study of blood T cell repertoires in COVID-19. Sequenced by immunoSEQ multiplex PCR; TCRdb stores in-frame clones only, minus some. The sample comprises approximately 150,000 clones, 79% of which are singletons, and roughly 19% rests with the top ten. Sequenced: PBMCs or T cells enriched from blood (not recorded which). The receptors shown here come from a woman between 65 and 79 years old in a cohort exposed to, infected with or recovered from COVID-19 (not recorded which).

J is TRBJ2-1 and V is TRBV5-1; D possibly corresponds to TRBD1 (5 bases). CDR3 length: 19 amino acids. The germline gives CDR1 SGHRS, CDR2 YFSETQ. Trimming took off 4 bases at V and 6 bases at J, with 29 bases between the two ends. The CDR3 DNA is TGCGCCAGCAGCCTTGACCCACCTGACAGTAACAAGGGCTCCAATGAGCAGTTCTTC. Its translation: CASSLDPPDSNKGSNEQFF.

This chain joins TRBV4-1 and TRBJ2-5; 7 bases match TRBD1. The trim removed 4 bases at V and 0 bases at J, leaving 17 bases unmatched. Germline V gene data show CDR1 as MGHRA and CDR2 as YSYEKL. The CDR3 is 19 residues long. The CDR3 coding sequence is TGCGCCAGCAGCCTAACTCAATTGAGTAGGGACAGATACCAAGAGACCCAGTACTTC. It is translated as CASSLTQLSRDRYQETQYF.

The V gene is TRBV27, the J gene TRBJ2-1; 7 bases are shared with TRBD1. The CDR3 is made up of 15 amino acids. CDR1 is MNHEY and CDR2 is SMNVEV in the germline V gene (reference sequence). The ends lost 6 bases at V and 4 bases at J; junction bases unmatched: 9. CDR3 coding DNA: TGTGCCAGCAGAGTCCAACGGACAGGTTACAATGAGCAGTTCTTC. As protein: CASRVQRTGYNEQFF.

The J gene is TRBJ2-1, the V gene TRBV19; maybe TRBD2 (6 bases). Germline CDR1 is LNHDA and CDR2 is SQIVND (reference sequence). This CDR3 has 12 amino acids. V was pared by 6 bases and J by 10 bases, with 13 bases between. As DNA, the CDR3 is TGTGCCAGTAGCCGGGACTTGGGGGAGCAGTTCTTC. Translated, it gives CASSRDLGEQFF.

The chain employs TRBV7-9 and TRBJ1-5, with D possibly TRBD1 on 6 matching bases. In germline, CDR1 is SEHNR, CDR2 FQNEAQ (reference sequence). V was trimmed by 5 bases and J by 4 bases, leaving 15 bases between them. The CDR3 spans 15 residues. In DNA, the CDR3 is TGTGCCAGCAGCGATGGGCAGGGGTGGAATCAGCCCCAGCATTTT. Translated, it gives CASSDGQGWNQPQHF. Based on the CDR3 plus reference TRBV7-9 and TRBJ1-5, the full variable domain is DTGVSQNPRHKITKRGQNVTFRCDPISEHNRLYWYRQTLGQGPEFLTYFQNEAQLEKSRLLSDRFSAERPKGSFSTLEIQRTEQGDSAMYLCASSDGQGWNQPQHFGDGTRLSIL.

The rearrangement links TRBV6-5 to TRBJ1-4, with D possibly TRBD1 on 6 matching bases. Trimming left V 7 bases short and J 0 bases short, with 12 bases between. There are 15 residues in the CDR3. CDR1 is MNHEY and CDR2 is SVGAGI in the germline V gene. For the CDR3, the DNA is TGTGCCAGCACCCCTACAGGGCCAACTAATGAAAAACTGTTTTTT. Encoded protein: CASTPTGPTNEKLFF.